A single sample gave rise to the 20 T cell receptor beta chains below, sequenced in a study of blood T cell repertoires in COVID-19. Repertoires were generated with immunoSEQ multiplex PCR, while TCRdb's copy carries only in-frame clones and drops some. The data contain some 110,000 clones, approximately 80% of them singletons. The sequencing input was peripheral blood. These receptor sequences come from a woman aged 65 to 85 with acute or convalescent COVID-19.

The chain joins TRBV6-5 to TRBJ1-4; 9 bases are shared with TRBD1. CDR3 length equals 14 residues. J was trimmed by 8 bases and V by 6 bases; bases with no gene match: 7. The germline CDR1 and CDR2 sequences are MNHEY and SVGAGI. The CDR3 bases are TGTGCCAGCAGGGACAGGGGTGTTTGGGAAAAACTGTTTTTT. It encodes CASRDRGVWEKLFF.

The gene calls are TRBV10-3 and TRBJ1-2; D remains ambiguous. CDR1 and CDR2 (germline): ENHRY, SYGVKD. V shed 6 bases and J shed 3 bases, with 8 bases lying between them. The CDR3 is 12 residues long. CDR3 DNA sequence: TGTGCCATCAGCGATGGAGACTATGGCTACACCTTC. Residues: CAISDGDYGYTF.

This clone is a singleton in its sample. The chain links TRBV7-9 to TRBJ1-5; D is unclear. Trimming took off 5 bases at V and 5 bases at J, with 13 bases between the two ends. The CDR3 spans 14 residues. Germline loops: CDR1 SEHNR, CDR2 FQNEAQ (reference sequence). The CDR3 sequence: CASSANVLDQPQHF. The DNA of the CDR3 is TGTGCCAGCAGCGCTAACGTCCTGGATCAGCCCCAGCATTTT.

The chain combines TRBV28 with TRBJ2-1; D gene unclear. The CDR3 is 13 amino acids. V shed 2 bases and J shed 6 bases, with 8 bases lying between them. Germline V gene lookup returns CDR1 MDHEN and CDR2 SYDVKM. In DNA form, the CDR3 reads TGTGCCAGCAGTTTACCCTCTCCCAATGAGCAGTTCTTC. Translation gives CASSLPSPNEQFF.

The chain recombines TRBV21-1 with TRBJ2-2; the D call TRBD2 from the table was never checked on the DNA. TRBV21-1 is marked as a pseudogene. The CDR3 runs to 17 residues. The CDR3: CASSKRGASANTGELFF. The CDR3, as DNA: TGTGCCAGCAGCAAACGAGGGGCTAGCGCGAACACCGGGGAGCTGTTTTTT.

In DNA form, the CDR3 reads TGTGCCAGTAGTATATCGGGGGACGGATTCTCTGGGGCCAACGTCCTGACTTTC. This gives the protein CASSISGDGFSGANVLTF. This chain connects TRBV19 to TRBJ2-6; a weak D match, TRBD2 (6 bases). The ends were cut back, 2 bases at V and 0 bases at J, with 14 bases in the middle. Germline assignment: CDR1 LNHDA and CDR2 SQIVND (reference sequence). The CDR3 totals 18 residues.

This chain links TRBV7-2 with TRBJ2-7, with 7 bases that match TRBD2. Looked up from germline, CDR1 is SGHTA and CDR2 is FQGNSA. The CDR3 is 16 amino acids. J was trimmed by 0 bases and V by 5 bases; bases with no gene match: 10. The CDR3 loop reads CASSPLATSSSYEQYF. Here the CDR3 DNA reads TGTGCCAGCAGCCCACTAGCGACCTCTAGCTCCTACGAGCAGTACTTC.

This clone was observed a handful of times. The chain is built from TRBV6-5 and TRBJ1-2, with 9 bases matching TRBD1. CDR1 MNHEY and CDR2 SVGAGI come from the germline V gene. V was clipped by 8 bases and J by 4 bases; unmatched bases: 5. This CDR3 is built from 13 residues. CDR3: CASHTGGAYGYTF. As DNA, the CDR3 is TGTGCCAGCCATACAGGGGGCGCCTATGGCTACACCTTC.

A few counts support this clone. The rearrangement links TRBV5-5 to TRBJ1-4; 9 bases line up with TRBD1. The V gene end was trimmed by 4 bases and the J gene end by 8 bases; junction bases not matched to a gene: 12. This CDR3 is built from 16 residues. CDR1 SGHKS and CDR2 YYEKEE come from the germline V gene (reference sequence). The CDR3 nucleotides are TGTGCCAGCAGCGCTTGGCCGGGACAGGGAGGAGAAAAACTGTTTTTT. Translating gives CASSAWPGQGGEKLFF.

This clone was seen just once. The chain is built from TRBV5-1 and TRBJ2-5, with D possibly being TRBD2 (6 bases). The V end was cut by 0 bases, the J end by 5 bases, with 11 bases between. Germline V gives CDR1 SGHRS, CDR2 YFSETQ. The length of the CDR3 is 14 residues. CDR3 DNA sequence: TGCGCCAGCAGCTTGGCCGGAGGGACGGAGACCCAGTACTTC. Its translation is CASSLAGGTETQYF.

Only a few counts were recorded for this clone. The V and J genes are TRBV12-3 or TRBV12-4 and TRBJ2-7; D is undetermined. V was clipped by 0 bases and J by 6 bases, with 9 bases between them. The CDR3 runs to 13 residues. The CDR3 nucleotides are TGTGCCAGCAGTTTAGCCCCGCGGCCCGAGCAGTACTTC. Its translation is CASSLAPRPEQYF.

V and J are TRBV5-4 and TRBJ1-4, with a weak D call TRBD1 (6 bases). Between the trimmed V and J ends, which lost 4 bases and 4 bases, there was a span of 11 bases. Germline lookup yields CDR1 SGHNT and CDR2 YYREEE (reference sequence). The length of the CDR3 is 14 residues. CDR3 region: CASSLRQDNEKLFF. In nucleotides, the CDR3 is TGTGCCAGCAGCCTACGACAGGATAATGAAAAACTGTTTTTT.

The J gene is TRBJ2-2, the V gene TRBV24-1, with D possibly TRBD1 on 6 matching bases. The length of the CDR3 is 17 residues. The V and J ends lost 0 bases and 0 bases respectively, with 10 bases between them. Looked up from germline, CDR1 is KGHDR and CDR2 is SFDVKD. CDR3 protein: CATSDLLPGANTGELFF. CDR3 nucleotides: TGTGCCACCAGTGATTTGCTGCCAGGGGCGAACACCGGGGAGCTGTTTTTT.

The chain employs TRBV3-1 (or the pseudogene TRBV3-2) and TRBJ1-1, with no clear D. This CDR3 has 15 residues. CDR1 and CDR2 (germline): LGHDT, YNNKEL (reference sequence). Trimming stripped 1 base from V and 3 bases from J, with 12 bases between. The CDR3 DNA is TGTGCCAGCAGCCAAGGCCCTACAGCTTACACTGAAGCTTTCTTT. Protein product: CASSQGPTAYTEAFF.

The chain combines TRBV6-5 with TRBJ1-1, with 11 nucleotides matching TRBD1. V shed 2 bases and J 5 bases; nucleotides not matched to a gene: 1. Germline V gene data show CDR1 as MNHEY and CDR2 as SVGAGI. CDR3 length: 14 residues. The CDR3 sequence is CASSYGTGGTEAFF. In DNA, the CDR3 is TGTGCCAGCAGTTACGGGACAGGGGGAACTGAAGCTTTCTTT.

This clone has only one observation. The germline gene is not matched at one end of the junction; a read error may be the cause. The chain carries TRBV10-3 and TRBJ1-2; maybe TRBD1 (5 bases). The CDR3 length is 12 residues. Germline loops: CDR1 ENHRY, CDR2 SYGVKD. CDR3 residues: CAISESVQGSTF. CDR3 nucleotide sequence: TGTGCCATCAGTGAGTCGGTGCAGGGCTCCACCTTC.

The chain is built from TRBV5-6 and TRBJ2-1, with D possibly TRBD1 on 6 matching bases. The ends were cut back, 0 bases at V and 8 bases at J, with 12 bases in the middle. The germline V gene has CDR1 SGHDT and CDR2 YYEEEE. The CDR3 extends over 14 amino acids. In DNA, the CDR3 is TGTGCCAGCAGCTTGGGGTCAGGGGCGGATGAGCAGTTCTTC. The encoded protein is CASSLGSGADEQFF.

This chain connects TRBV5-4 to TRBJ2-2, with D tentatively TRBD2 (6 bases). Germline CDR1 reads SGHNT; CDR2 reads YYREEE (reference sequence). V was cut by 0 bases and J by 7 bases, with 13 bases left in between. The CDR3 length is 15 residues. The CDR3 DNA follows: TGTGCCAGCAGCTTGGGGAGGGGAAGTGGCGGGGAGCTGTTTTTT. It yields the protein CASSLGRGSGGELFF.

The genes are TRBV6-1 and TRBJ1-2; D is undetermined. The CDR3 spans 14 residues. The germline V gene has CDR1 MNHNS and CDR2 SASEGT. Trimming removed 1 base from V and 4 bases from J, with 10 bases in between. The DNA of the CDR3 is TGTGCCAGCAGTGAAGTATCAGCGGGCTATGGCTACACCTTC. This gives the protein CASSEVSAGYGYTF.

The gene calls are TRBV2 and TRBJ2-5, with 9 bases matching TRBD1. The CDR3 loop spans 14 amino acids. CDR1 SNHLY and CDR2 FYNNEI come from the germline V gene. V lost 6 bases and J lost 4; bases outside the gene matches: 6. The CDR3 DNA sequence: TGTGCCAGCAGATCCGGGACAGGGACAGAGACCCAGTACTTC. Its protein is CASRSGTGTETQYF. Drawing the rest from reference TRBV2 and TRBJ2-5, the complete variable domain is EPEVTQTPSHQVTQMGQEVILRCVPISNHLYFYWYRQILGQKVEFLVSFYNNEISEKSEIFDDQFSVERPDGSNFTLKIRSTKLEDSAMYFCASRSGTGTETQYFGPGTRLLVL.